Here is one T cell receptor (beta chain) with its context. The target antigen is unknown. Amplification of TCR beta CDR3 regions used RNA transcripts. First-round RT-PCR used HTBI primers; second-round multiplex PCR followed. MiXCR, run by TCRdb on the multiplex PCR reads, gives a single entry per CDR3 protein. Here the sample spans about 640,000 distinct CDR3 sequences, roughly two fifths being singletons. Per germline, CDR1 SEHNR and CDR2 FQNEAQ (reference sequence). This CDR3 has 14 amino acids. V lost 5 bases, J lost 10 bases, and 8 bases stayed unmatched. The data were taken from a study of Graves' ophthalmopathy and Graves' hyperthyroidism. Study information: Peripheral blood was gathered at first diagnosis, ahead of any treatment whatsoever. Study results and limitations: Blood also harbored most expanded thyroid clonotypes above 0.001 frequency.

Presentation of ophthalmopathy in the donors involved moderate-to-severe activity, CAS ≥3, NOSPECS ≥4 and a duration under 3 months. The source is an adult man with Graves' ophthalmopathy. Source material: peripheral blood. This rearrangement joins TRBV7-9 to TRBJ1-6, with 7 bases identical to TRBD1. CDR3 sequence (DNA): TGTGCCAGCAGCCTGCGGACAGGCGCATCACCCCTCCACTTT. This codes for CASSLRTGASPLHF.